This T cell receptor beta chain was documented in a study of vaccination effects on CD4 cells after COVID-19. Findings of the study overall: Convalescent patients numbered few in the study; early post-infection timepoints were missing entirely. Healthy vaccinees' vaccine-induced clones included only 1 of 255 that recognized common cold coronaviruses.

V lost 2 bases and J lost 7, with 11 bases in between. This CDR3 is 13 amino acids long. The V gene's germline CDR1 is MDHEN and CDR2 SYDVKM. Only in-frame clones appear in the TCRdb table, and some are missing; sequencing was by immunoSEQ multiplex PCR. The repertoire holds some 74,000 clones, roughly four fifths seen once, with around 1.3% in the top ten. ViraFEST expansion of antigen-specific CD4+ T cells with viral peptide pools preceded sequencing. The culture ran for 10 to 11 days, and then CD4+ T cells were isolated. It was two doses of either the BNT162b2 or mRNA-1273 vaccine that participants received. Nobody among the vaccine recipients had prior SARS-CoV-2 infection (nucleocapsid antibodies were negative). Replacing half the medium with IL-2 medium was done on days 3 and 7. This clone has just a few counts. Its antigen is currently unknown.

The rearrangement links TRBV28 to TRBJ2-5, with D perhaps TRBD1 (6 bases). The receptor was isolated from a human donor who received a COVID-19 vaccine. The sequencing here drew on CD4+ T cells from PBMCs cultured with HCoV-229E spike peptides, taken after COVID-19 vaccination. DNA of the CDR3: TGTGCCAGCAGTTTACAGGGGCTTTTGACCCAGTACTTC. Protein: CASSLQGLLTQYF.